The 20 T cell receptor beta chains below all came from one sample that was sequenced in a study of T cells in Graves' hyperthyroidism and ophthalmopathy. Researchers amplified the TCR beta CDR3 regions from RNA transcripts. The TCR CDR3 first-round RT-PCR relied on the HTBI primer set. TCRdb used MiXCR to reprocess the multiplex PCR reads, holding one entry per CDR3 protein. The sample lists 400,000 to 500,000 distinct CDR3 sequences, approximately 14% seen once, with about 13% in the top ten. Sequenced input: blood. The receptors derive from a man aged 18-30 years with Graves' ophthalmopathy.

This clonotype came up a few times. This rearrangement joins TRBV9 to TRBJ1-1; maybe TRBD1 (5 bases). Germline CDR1 and CDR2: SGDLS and YYNGEE. V was shortened by 4 bases and J by 1 base, with 14 bases between the two germline ends. CDR3 length: 15 residues. The CDR3 sequence is CASSLDRGANTEAFF. The DNA of the CDR3 is TGTGCCAGCAGCCTTGACAGAGGAGCGAACACTGAAGCTTTCTTT.

The sample holds many counts of this clonotype. The chain is built from TRBV2 and TRBJ1-1; D remains ambiguous. Germline values: CDR1 SNHLY, CDR2 FYNNEI. The ends were cut back, 7 bases at V and 4 bases at J, with 16 bases in the middle. CDR3 length: 14 residues. The CDR3 DNA sequence: TGTGCCAGCACTTTTGACCGGGCGTGCACTGAAGCTTTCTTT. The encoded protein is CASTFDRACTEAFF.

V usage is TRBV20-1 and J usage is TRBJ2-7; the match to TRBD1 covers 7 bases. The CDR3 has 15 amino acids. CDR1 is DFQATT and CDR2 is SNEGSKA in the germline V gene (reference sequence). Trimming removed 5 bases from V and 0 bases from J; junction bases left unmatched: 10. Here the CDR3 reads CSAHRPGTASYEQYF. CDR3 DNA: TGCAGTGCTCACCGACCGGGGACAGCCTCCTACGAGCAGTACTTC.

At least ten counts were recorded for this clonotype. This chain joins TRBV7-6 and TRBJ2-3, with 12 bases fitting TRBD2. In germline, CDR1 is SGHVS, CDR2 FNYEAQ. The CDR3 contains 16 residues. Trimming at V came to 5 bases and at J to 5 bases, leaving 8 bases not matched to a gene. CDR3 coding DNA: TGTGCCAGCAGCATTGGGACTAGCGGGCCTCGAGATACGCAGTATTTT. Translation: CASSIGTSGPRDTQYF.

In regard to this clonotype: One base away lies a much larger clone, so this may be a sequencing read error. The chain is built from TRBV20-1 and TRBJ1-2; D not resolved. This CDR3 has 10 amino acids. Trimming left V 5 bases short and J 8 bases short, with 9 bases between. Germline V gene data show CDR1 as DFQATT and CDR2 as SNEGSKA (reference sequence). CDR3 DNA: TGCAGTGCTGGCCCGGGCGGCTACACCTTC. It yields the protein CSAGPGGYTF.

This chain uses TRBV6-5 with TRBJ2-4; D is ambiguous. This CDR3 is 16 amino acids long. Germline CDR1 MNHEY, CDR2 SVGAGI. Trimming cost V 0 bases and J 1 base, with 10 bases left between them. The CDR3 DNA reads TGTGCCAGCAGTTACTCGCCACTTAGGGCCAAAAACATTCAGTACTTC. It is translated as CASSYSPLRAKNIQYF.

This chain's CDR3 is CSAGRQGYTGELFF. CDR3 DNA: TGCAGTGCTGGACGACAGGGGTACACCGGGGAGCTGTTTTTT. The J gene is TRBJ2-2, the V gene TRBV20-1, with 8 bases matching TRBD1. The V gene's germline CDR1 is DFQATT and CDR2 SNEGSKA (reference sequence). Trimming removed 5 bases from V and 3 bases from J; junction bases left unmatched: 5. This CDR3 spans 14 amino acids.

This clonotype was observed many times. The V and J genes are TRBV12-3 or TRBV12-4 and TRBJ2-5; either TRBD1 or TRBD2 may fit D (5 bases each). Trimming left V 6 bases short and J 5 bases short, with 13 bases between. This CDR3 comprises 13 residues. Here the CDR3 reads CASRLGRRETQYF. The DNA for the CDR3 is TGTGCCAGCAGACTGGGACGGAGGGAGACCCAGTACTTC.

This clonotype was observed at least ten times. The chain recombines TRBV5-1 with TRBJ1-3; D uncertain. The CDR3 is made up of 13 amino acids. In germline, CDR1 is SGHRS, CDR2 YFSETQ. Deletions cut 5 bases from V and 0 bases from J, with 6 bases between. The CDR3 bases are TGCGCCAGCAGGGAAAGCTCTGGAAACACCATATATTTT. Residues: CASRESSGNTIYF.

The chain uses TRBV28 and TRBJ2-7; TRBD1 matches at 12 bases. The CDR3 spans 15 residues. CDR1 and CDR2 from the germline V gene are MDHEN and SYDVKM. Trimming at V came to 5 bases and at J to 6 bases, leaving 8 bases not matched to a gene. The CDR3, as DNA: TGTGCCAGCAGTGCGGCCGGGACAGGGGGCAGCGAGCAGTACTTC. Its translation is CASSAAGTGGSEQYF. Looking up the rest from reference TRBV28 and TRBJ2-7 gives the full variable domain: DVKVTQSSRYLVKRTGEKVFLECVQDMDHENMFWYRQDPGLGLRLIYFSYDVKMKEKGDIPEGYSVSREKKERFSLILESASTNQTSMYLCASSAAGTGGSEQYFGPGTRLTVT.

Regarding this clonotype: A much larger clone is a single base away; this may be a read error. The V call is TRBV20-1, the J call TRBJ2-7, with 8 bases matching TRBD1. Losses at the gene ends were 5 bases for V and 7 bases for J; bases not matched to a gene: 10. The CDR3 totals 13 residues. Germline lookup yields CDR1 DFQATT and CDR2 SNEGSKA (reference sequence). CDR3 nucleotide sequence: TGCAGTGCTGCACCGACAGGGGCGGAAGAGCAGTACTTC. Translating it yields CSAAPTGAEEQYF.

There are many counts of this clonotype. The V call is TRBV7-2, the J call TRBJ1-2, with D perhaps TRBD1 (5 bases). This CDR3 is 14 amino acids long. The V end was cut by 5 bases, the J end by 3 bases, with 13 bases between. Germline lookup yields CDR1 SGHTA and CDR2 FQGNSA. CDR3 in DNA: TGTGCCAGCAGCCCAGGGCTGGGGTACTATGGCTACACCTTC. Translated, it gives CASSPGLGYYGYTF.

At least ten counts were recorded for this clonotype. V and J are TRBV30 and TRBJ1-1; the D gene is possibly TRBD1 (5 bases). CDR3 length equals 12 residues. CDR1 and CDR2 (germline): GTSNPN, SVGIG (reference sequence). Trimming removed 4 bases at V and 5 bases at J, with 11 bases between. The CDR3 coding sequence is TGTGCCTGGAACTTGGGGGATACTGAAGCTTTCTTT. Translated, it gives CAWNLGDTEAFF.

This clonotype was seen repeatedly, ten times or more. This sequence joins TRBV12-3 or TRBV12-4 and TRBJ1-4, with D maybe TRBD1 (6 bases). Trimming took off 4 bases at V and 7 bases at J, with 13 bases between the two ends. CDR3 length equals 14 residues. CDR3 residues: CASSSQGGGEKLFF. For the CDR3, the DNA is TGTGCCAGCAGTTCACAGGGTGGGGGTGAAAAACTGTTTTTT.

This clonotype was found many times. The chain combines TRBV2 with TRBJ2-5; no clear D gene. Germline CDR1 and CDR2: SNHLY and FYNNEI. Trimming removed 0 bases at V and 5 bases at J, with 4 bases between. The length of the CDR3 is 12 residues. Written as DNA, the CDR3 is TGTGCCAGCAGTGAAGCGGGGGAGACCCAGTACTTC. It specifies CASSEAGETQYF. Combining the CDR3 with reference TRBV2 and TRBJ2-5 gives the whole variable domain EPEVTQTPSHQVTQMGQEVILRCVPISNHLYFYWYRQILGQKVEFLVSFYNNEISEKSEIFDDQFSVERPDGSNFTLKIRSTKLEDSAMYFCASSEAGETQYFGPGTRLLVL.

To note about this clonotype: A single base separates this from a much larger clone, so it may be a read error. V usage is TRBV7-8 and J usage is TRBJ2-3; TRBD2 matches 10 bases. J gave up 6 bases and V 5 bases, and 14 bases lay outside the gene matches. This CDR3 is 17 amino acids long. Germline lookup yields CDR1 SGHVS and CDR2 FQNEAQ. CDR3 residues: CASSLQGIPAGGDTQYF. CDR3 DNA sequence: TGTGCCAGCAGCCTACAGGGGATCCCAGCGGGGGGGGATACGCAGTATTTT.

The chain recombines TRBV7-8 with TRBJ2-2; TRBD2 matches at 11 bases. The germline V gene encodes CDR1 SGHVS and CDR2 FQNEAQ. This CDR3 has 18 amino acids. J was trimmed by 2 bases and V by 1 base; bases with no gene match: 6. The CDR3, as DNA: TGTGCCAGCAGCTTAGGGCTAGCGGGGGGCGGTAACACCGGGGAGCTGTTTTTT. Its translation: CASSLGLAGGGNTGELFF.

This clonotype was recorded at least ten times. The rearrangement joins TRBV7-2 to TRBJ2-3; D gene uncertain. The CDR3 is 13 residues long. Germline CDR1 reads SGHTA; CDR2 reads FQGNSA. V lost 4 bases, J lost 2 bases, and 7 bases lay in between. The CDR3 sequence is CASSYPATDTQYF. Here the CDR3 DNA reads TGTGCCAGCAGCTACCCAGCCACAGATACGCAGTATTTT.

This clonotype was seen repeatedly, ten times or more. V usage is TRBV6-1 and J usage is TRBJ2-5; D perhaps matches TRBD2 (6 bases). V was clipped by 2 bases and J by 5 bases, with 18 bases between them. The CDR3 consists of 16 residues. The germline V gene has CDR1 MNHNS and CDR2 SASEGT. The CDR3 reads CASSENSGALGETQYF. The DNA of the CDR3 is TGTGCCAGCAGTGAAAATAGCGGAGCCTTAGGGGAGACCCAGTACTTC.

This clonotype has at least ten counts. The chain links TRBV7-2 to TRBJ2-3; 7 nucleotides agree with TRBD1. CDR3 length: 15 residues. V shed 2 bases and J 4 bases; nucleotides not matched to a gene: 6. Looked up from germline, CDR1 is SGHTA and CDR2 is FQGNSA. CDR3 nucleotides: TGTGCCAGCAGCTTACTGGGACAGAGGTCAGATACGCAGTATTTT. As protein: CASSLLGQRSDTQYF.